The present T cell receptor (beta chain) was sequenced within a study of T cell responses to AZD1222 COVID-19 vaccine. Of note for this clone: Its antigen is currently unknown.

Study-wide points: Dominant at 160-218 and 743-854, vaccine-associated CD4 TCRs also spanned spike.

Data came from immunoSEQ multiplex PCR; TCRdb stores just in-frame clones and leaves some out. The sample contains under 150,000 clones, around nine tenths of which appear only once. The clonotype was recovered from an adult in good health. Material: peripheral blood, obtained on day 0 of AZD1222 vaccination.

The CDR3 sequence is CATSDLWENIQYF. For the CDR3, the DNA is TGTGCCACCAGTGATTTATGGGAAAACATTCAGTACTTC. This chain links TRBV24-1 with TRBJ2-4; D is uncertain. The germline V gene encodes CDR1 KGHDR and CDR2 SFDVKD. There are 13 residues in the CDR3. The V end lost 1 base, the J end lost 5 bases, and 5 bases lay between the germline ends.